This T cell receptor beta chain was sequenced for a study of technical replicates of blood from a few donors. Profiling relied on immunoSEQ multiplex PCR, and the TCRdb table lists in-frame clones only, not all of them. The top ten hold 0.37% of the sample, which has 82,000 or so clones, roughly 95% seen once. In its sample, this clone was seen once. What was sequenced was T cells isolated from PBMCs. This receptor was taken from a human donor in good health.

The CDR3 DNA sequence: TGTGCCAGCAGATTAGCGGGACTCAATTACGAGCAGTACTTC. Its protein is CASRLAGLNYEQYF. The rearrangement joins TRBV6-5 to TRBJ2-7; 8 nucleotides agree with TRBD2. The CDR3 length is 14 residues. V gave up 6 bases and J gave up 4 bases; unmatched junction bases: 8. In germline, CDR1 is MNHEY, CDR2 SVGAGI.